The rows below give T cell receptor beta chains drawn from one sample of a study of shared clonotypes between healthy human individuals. Assay used: immunoSEQ multiplex PCR; TCRdb lists only in-frame clones, some missing. The sample records millions of clones, about 95% being singletons. The sample taken for sequencing was naive CD8+ T cells sorted from blood. These receptors originate from a young man in good health. Both conserved end residues are part of each CDR3. Fields, in order: CDR3 protein, CDR3 DNA, V gene, clone size, J gene, CDR3 length, D gene. The D gene is left open where the match is weak. A row's size may be missing; if present it is once, few, many or a size class.

CDR3 protein: CASSELEGGPANEQFF
CDR3 DNA: TGCGCCAGCAGTGAGTTGGAGGGAGGGCCTGCGAATGAGCAGTTCTTC
V gene: TRBV10-1
clone size: -
J gene: TRBJ2-1
CDR3 length: 16
D gene: TRBD2

CDR3 protein: CASSLVPGAKDEQFF
CDR3 DNA: TGCGCCAGCAGCTTGGTTCCCGGGGCTAAGGATGAGCAGTTCTTC
V gene: TRBV5-1
clone size: -
J gene: TRBJ2-1
CDR3 length: 15
D gene: -

CDR3 protein: CASSRDSLSYEQYF
CDR3 DNA: TGTGCCAGCAGCAGGGACAGCCTCTCCTACGAGCAGTACTTC
V gene: TRBV13
clone size: -
J gene: TRBJ2-7
CDR3 length: 14
D gene: TRBD1

CDR3 protein: CASSFGGYEQYF
CDR3 DNA: TGTGCCAGCAGCTTCGGGGGTTACGAGCAGTACTTC
V gene: TRBV5-4
clone size: -
J gene: TRBJ2-7
CDR3 length: 12
D gene: -

CDR3 protein: CASSSIWAGAGETQYF
CDR3 DNA: TGTGCCAGCAGTTCTATTTGGGCGGGAGCCGGGGAGACCCAGTACTTC
V gene: TRBV27
clone size: -
J gene: TRBJ2-5
CDR3 length: 16
D gene: TRBD2

CDR3 protein: CASSQATDNEKLFF
CDR3 DNA: TGTGCCAGCAGCCAAGCAACAGATAATGAAAAACTGTTTTTT
V gene: TRBV4-2
clone size: -
J gene: TRBJ1-4
CDR3 length: 14
D gene: -

CDR3 protein: CASSLSAESPLHF
CDR3 DNA: TGTGCCAGCAGCTTAAGCGCTGAGTCACCCCTCCACTTT
V gene: TRBV7-6
clone size: -
J gene: TRBJ1-6
CDR3 length: 13
D gene: -

CDR3 protein: CATEGGNTEAFF
CDR3 DNA: TGTGCCACCGAAGGGGGGAACACTGAAGCTTTCTTT
V gene: TRBV19
clone size: -
J gene: TRBJ1-1
CDR3 length: 12
D gene: -

CDR3 protein: CASSVLPIGGHYEQYF
CDR3 DNA: TGTGCCAGCAGCGTCCTACCCATCGGGGGGCACTACGAGCAGTACTTC
V gene: TRBV11-2
clone size: -
J gene: TRBJ2-7
CDR3 length: 16
D gene: -

CDR3 protein: CAIRTGDNTGELFF
CDR3 DNA: TGTGCCATCAGGACAGGGGATAACACCGGGGAGCTGTTTTTT
V gene: TRBV10-3
clone size: -
J gene: TRBJ2-2
CDR3 length: 14
D gene: TRBD1

CDR3 protein: CASSSDPSSGNTIYF
CDR3 DNA: TGTGCCAGCAGCTCAGACCCGAGCTCTGGAAACACCATATATTTT
V gene: TRBV9
clone size: -
J gene: TRBJ1-3
CDR3 length: 15
D gene: -

CDR3 protein: CASSIASGTYEQYF
CDR3 DNA: TGTGCCAGCAGTATCGCTAGCGGGACCTACGAGCAGTACTTC
V gene: TRBV6-1
clone size: -
J gene: TRBJ2-7
CDR3 length: 14
D gene: TRBD2

CDR3 protein: CASSGSGSSYEQYF
CDR3 DNA: TGTGCCAGTAGTGGGTCAGGGAGCTCCTACGAGCAGTACTTC
V gene: TRBV19
clone size: once
J gene: TRBJ2-7
CDR3 length: 14
D gene: -

CDR3 protein: CASSQTPASTDTQYF
CDR3 DNA: TGTGCCAGTAGCCAAACACCCGCTAGCACAGATACGCAGTATTTT
V gene: TRBV19
clone size: -
J gene: TRBJ2-3
CDR3 length: 15
D gene: -

CDR3 protein: CASSPLTGHPNEQFF
CDR3 DNA: TGTGCCAGCTCACCACTGACAGGGCATCCTAATGAGCAGTTCTTC
V gene: TRBV18
clone size: -
J gene: TRBJ2-1
CDR3 length: 15
D gene: TRBD1

CDR3 protein: CASSVVGGYNEQFF
CDR3 DNA: TGTGCCAGCAGCGTAGTTGGGGGTTACAATGAGCAGTTCTTC
V gene: TRBV9
clone size: -
J gene: TRBJ2-1
CDR3 length: 14
D gene: -

CDR3 protein: CASSYRDSNQPQHF
CDR3 DNA: TGTGCCAGCAGCTACAGGGATAGCAATCAGCCCCAGCATTTT
V gene: TRBV5-5
clone size: -
J gene: TRBJ1-5
CDR3 length: 14
D gene: -

CDR3 protein: CASRVDRAYEQYF
CDR3 DNA: TGTGCCAGCAGAGTCGACAGAGCCTACGAGCAGTACTTC
V gene: TRBV28
clone size: -
J gene: TRBJ2-7
CDR3 length: 13
D gene: -

CDR3 protein: CASSFQGGGTDEQFF
CDR3 DNA: TGTGCCAGCAGCTTCCAGGGTGGGGGTACGGATGAGCAGTTCTTC
V gene: TRBV5-4
clone size: -
J gene: TRBJ2-1
CDR3 length: 15
D gene: -

CDR3 protein: CASGDGETQYF
CDR3 DNA: TGCGCCAGCGGGGACGGTGAGACCCAGTACTTC
V gene: TRBV10-2
clone size: -
J gene: TRBJ2-5
CDR3 length: 11
D gene: -

CDR3 protein: CASSQDTTRRDTQYF
CDR3 DNA: TGCGCCAGCAGCCAAGATACGACTAGAAGAGATACGCAGTATTTT
V gene: TRBV4-3
clone size: -
J gene: TRBJ2-3
CDR3 length: 15
D gene: -

CDR3 protein: CASSDPAGGEDTQYF
CDR3 DNA: TGCGCCAGCAGTGACCCAGCGGGAGGAGAAGATACGCAGTATTTT
V gene: TRBV10-1
clone size: -
J gene: TRBJ2-3
CDR3 length: 15
D gene: TRBD2

CDR3 protein: CASSLSGGRADTQYF
CDR3 DNA: TGTGCCAGCAGCTTAAGTGGGGGCCGGGCAGATACGCAGTATTTT
V gene: TRBV7-3
clone size: -
J gene: TRBJ2-3
CDR3 length: 15
D gene: -

CDR3 protein: CASSLRPSGLYNEQFF
CDR3 DNA: TGTGCTAGCAGCCTGAGACCTAGCGGGCTCTACAATGAGCAGTTCTTC
V gene: TRBV7-7
clone size: -
J gene: TRBJ2-1
CDR3 length: 16
D gene: TRBD2

CDR3 protein: CASSAGGETQYF
CDR3 DNA: TGTGCCAGCAGCGCCGGGGGGGAGACCCAGTACTTC
V gene: TRBV9
clone size: -
J gene: TRBJ2-5
CDR3 length: 12
D gene: TRBD2

CDR3 protein: CASSTGNGEQFF
CDR3 DNA: TGTGCCAGCAGTACGGGTAACGGTGAGCAGTTCTTC
V gene: TRBV2
clone size: -
J gene: TRBJ2-1
CDR3 length: 12
D gene: -

CDR3 protein: CASSIREDYGYTF
CDR3 DNA: TGTGCCAGCAGTATCCGGGAGGACTATGGCTACACCTTC
V gene: TRBV27
clone size: -
J gene: TRBJ1-2
CDR3 length: 13
D gene: -